The 18 T cell receptor beta chains below all came from one sample that was sequenced in a study of T cells in Graves' hyperthyroidism and ophthalmopathy. TCR beta CDR3 regions were amplified from RNA transcripts. TCR CDR3 regions were first amplified by RT-PCR with HTBI primers. TCRdb fed the multiplex PCR reads into MiXCR, producing one record per CDR3 protein. The data hold about 560,000 distinct CDR3 sequences, with over 15% observed a single time. Sequencing was performed on blood. The receptors come from a woman younger than 30 with Graves' hyperthyroidism.

In its sample, this clonotype was seen many times. This rearrangement joins TRBV27 to TRBJ2-1; TRBD2 matches 8 bases. Unmatched junction bases numbered 10, after V lost 5 bases and J lost 7 bases. Germline V gene lookup returns CDR1 MNHEY and CDR2 SMNVEV (reference sequence). The length of the CDR3 is 15 residues. Written as DNA, the CDR3 is TGTGCCAGCAGTGGACAAGGGACTAGGGCAAATGAGCAGTTCTTC. Translated, it gives CASSGQGTRANEQFF.

The rearrangement uses TRBV12-3 or TRBV12-4 and TRBJ2-1; D is ambiguous. V lost 7 bases, J lost 4 bases, and 11 bases lay in between. The CDR3 covers 13 residues. The CDR3 loop reads CASNTDGYNEQFF. In nucleotides, the CDR3 is TGTGCCAGCAACACGGACGGGTACAATGAGCAGTTCTTC.

This clonotype was seen at least ten times. The chain carries TRBV2 and TRBJ2-5, with TRBD2 matching 8 bases. The junction had 10 bases not matched to a gene; V was cut back by 3 bases and J by 1 base. This CDR3 comprises 17 residues. Looked up from germline, CDR1 is SNHLY and CDR2 is FYNNEI. The CDR3 reads CASSDVQAGALQETQYF. The CDR3 coding sequence is TGTGCCAGCAGTGACGTTCAAGCGGGAGCCCTCCAAGAGACCCAGTACTTC.

This clonotype was seen more than once but under ten times. The chain employs TRBV7-8 and TRBJ2-3; TRBD1 aligns across 9 bases. CDR3 size: 16 residues. Germline V gene lookup returns CDR1 SGHVS and CDR2 FQNEAQ. The junction had 6 bases not matched to a gene; V was cut back by 4 bases and J by 1 base. CDR3 sequence: CASSSYRTGGTDTQYF. The CDR3 coding sequence is TGTGCCAGCAGCTCGTACAGGACAGGGGGCACAGATACGCAGTATTTT.

The gene calls are TRBV18 and TRBJ2-5; D is uncertain. The germline gives CDR1 KGHSH, CDR2 LQKENI. This CDR3 has 14 residues. V was shortened by 3 bases and J by 2 bases, with 10 bases between the two germline ends. CDR3 protein: CASSPIFQQETQYF. Here the CDR3 DNA reads TGTGCCAGCTCACCTATCTTTCAGCAAGAGACCCAGTACTTC.

This clonotype was detected many times. CDR3 in DNA: TGTGCCAGCAGTCCAAATCCGGGACAGGGGATTGGTGGCTACACCTTC. Its translation is CASSPNPGQGIGGYTF. This sequence joins TRBV28 and TRBJ1-2, with 10 bases matching TRBD1. The CDR3 totals 16 residues. The V segment lost 5 bases and the J segment 7 bases; nucleotides outside the gene matches: 13. Germline V gene lookup returns CDR1 MDHEN and CDR2 SYDVKM.

A few counts support this clonotype. This chain connects TRBV19 to TRBJ1-5; no clear D gene. Deletions cut 0 bases from V and 5 bases from J, with 8 bases between. CDR3 length equals 14 residues. Germline CDR1 and CDR2: LNHDA and SQIVND (reference sequence). The CDR3 DNA sequence: TGTGCCAGTAGTATAGATAGAATTGATCAGCCCCAGCATTTT. Encoded protein: CASSIDRIDQPQHF. Full variable domain (missing parts from reference TRBV19 and TRBJ1-5): DGGITQSPKYLFRKEGQNVTLSCEQNLNHDAMYWYRQDPGQGLRLIYYSQIVNDFQKGDIAEGYSVSREKKESFPLTVTSAQKNPTAFYLCASSIDRIDQPQHFGDGTRLSIL.

This clonotype was seen at least ten times. V and J are TRBV5-6 and TRBJ1-1; no firm D call. This CDR3 region has 13 residues. Trimming removed 4 bases from V and 4 bases from J, with 11 bases in between. Germline assignment: CDR1 SGHDT and CDR2 YYEEEE. The CDR3 DNA follows: TGTGCCAGCAGCCCAACCCTGACCACTGAAGCTTTCTTT. Encoded protein: CASSPTLTTEAFF.

The rearrangement uses TRBV19 and TRBJ2-2; TRBD1 aligns across 7 bases. The germline V gene encodes CDR1 LNHDA and CDR2 SQIVND (reference sequence). The CDR3 contains 16 residues. The junction had 10 bases not matched to a gene; V was cut back by 5 bases and J by 4 bases. CDR3 protein: CASSPREGAVTGELFF. DNA for the CDR3: TGTGCCAGTAGTCCCCGTGAGGGGGCGGTCACCGGGGAGCTGTTTTTT. The full variable domain, with the rest looked up from reference TRBV19 and TRBJ2-2, is DGGITQSPKYLFRKEGQNVTLSCEQNLNHDAMYWYRQDPGQGLRLIYYSQIVNDFQKGDIAEGYSVSREKKESFPLTVTSAQKNPTAFYLCASSPREGAVTGELFFGEGSRLTVL.

The count of this clonotype is one. CDR3 residues: CASSLGRGHDEQYF. CDR3 nucleotides: TGTGCCAGCAGCCTGGGGCGGGGGCATGATGAGCAGTACTTC. The J gene is TRBJ2-7, the V gene TRBV11-3, with a possible D match to TRBD2 (7 bases). The CDR3 has 14 amino acids. Germline V lookup: CDR1 SGHNT, CDR2 YENEEA. V lost 5 bases, J lost 7 bases, and 18 bases lay in between.

V usage is TRBV7-2 and J usage is TRBJ2-4; possibly TRBD1 or TRBD2 for D (6 bases each). This CDR3 spans 14 amino acids. Trimming stripped 2 bases from V and 7 bases from J, with 12 bases between. Germline CDR1 is SGHTA and CDR2 is FQGNSA. CDR3 sequence reads: CASSLSQGGNIQYF. In nucleotides, the CDR3 is TGTGCCAGCAGCTTATCACAGGGAGGCAACATTCAGTACTTC.

The table lists this clonotype with a few counts. The chain uses TRBV12-3 or TRBV12-4 and TRBJ2-4, with 7 bases that match TRBD2. Germline trimming cut 9 bases from V and 1 base from J; bases unmatched to any gene: 12. The length of the CDR3 is 16 residues. CDR3 protein: CASEPSGGFAKNIQYF. The DNA for the CDR3 is TGTGCCAGTGAACCTTCGGGAGGTTTCGCCAAAAACATTCAGTACTTC.

This clonotype was observed many times. The chain has TRBV12-3 or TRBV12-4 and TRBJ1-3; possible D gene TRBD1, 5 bases. The CDR3 spans 15 residues. Trimming took 6 bases from V and 0 from J, leaving 12 bases between them. Here the CDR3 reads CASSKGTVSGNTIYF. DNA of the CDR3: TGTGCCAGCAGCAAAGGGACGGTCTCTGGAAACACCATATATTTT.

This clonotype was recorded many times. The rearrangement joins TRBV5-6 to TRBJ2-1; D gene uncertain. Per germline, CDR1 SGHDT and CDR2 YYEEEE. This CDR3 comprises 12 residues. Between the trimmed V and J ends, which lost 3 bases and 7 bases, there was a span of 8 bases. In DNA, the CDR3 is TGTGCCAGCAGCTCAACCCTTAATGAGCAGTTCTTC. Translated, it gives CASSSTLNEQFF.

This clonotype was observed many times. The chain couples TRBV18 to TRBJ1-1; D is uncertain. V was shortened by 0 bases and J by 9 bases, with 11 bases between the two germline ends. Germline CDR1 is KGHSH and CDR2 is LQKENI. The CDR3 consists of 13 residues. The CDR3 region is CASSPPVFTKAFF. CDR3 bases: TGTGCCAGCTCACCACCGGTCTTTACCAAAGCTTTCTTT.

This clonotype was observed a handful of times. CDR3 coding DNA: TGCGCCAGCAGCCAGGGACAGGTCCTCTCCTACGAGCAGTACTTC. Protein product: CASSQGQVLSYEQYF. V gene TRBV5-1 combines with J gene TRBJ2-7; 8 bases map to TRBD1. With V trimmed by 4 bases and J by 0 bases, 6 bases remained unmatched. CDR1 is SGHRS, CDR2 YFSETQ, per germline. CDR3 length equals 15 residues.

This clonotype appeared many times. The chain couples TRBV27 to TRBJ2-7; D may correspond to TRBD1 or TRBD2 (6 bases each). The CDR3 consists of 16 residues. V lost 4 bases and J lost 6, with 22 bases in between. Germline V lookup: CDR1 MNHEY, CDR2 SMNVEV (reference sequence). The CDR3 nucleotides read TGTGCCAGCAGTTCACCACCTCCGAAGAAGGGGGGCGAGCAGTACTTC. Protein product: CASSSPPPKKGGEQYF.

This clonotype occurred many times. This rearrangement joins TRBV12-3 or TRBV12-4 to TRBJ2-4, with 10 bases aligning to TRBD1. V trimming: 1 base; J trimming: 2 bases; junction bases outside the gene matches: 5. This CDR3 spans 17 amino acids. CDR3 in DNA: TGTGCCAGCAGTTTAGAAGGACAGGGGGAAACCAAAAACATTCAGTACTTC. Its translation: CASSLEGQGETKNIQYF.